The sample holds a few counts of the clone carrying this T cell receptor (beta chain). Germline V gives CDR1 LGHNA, CDR2 YNFKEQ. The CDR3 loop spans 16 amino acids. The V end was cut by 1 base, the J end by 1 base, with 13 bases between. These data belong to a study of CD8+ T cells in alopecia areata. RNA extraction was followed by reverse transcription into cDNA, which acted as the sequencing template. TCRdb's table, derived via immunoSEQ multiplex PCR, lists solely in-frame clones and lacks some. The repertoire holds fewer than 110,000 clones, with just under 60% as singletons. Stated treatment: oral pan-JAK inhibitor, 5-10 mg twice daily.

This TCR was sampled from a human donor with alopecia areata. This chain links TRBV4-2 with TRBJ1-1; D is perhaps TRBD1 (5 bases). Material: CD8+ T cells sorted from blood, obtained between weeks 55 and 70, from a patient treated with tofacitinib. CDR3 sequence reads: CASSQVWVGTNTEAFF. CDR3 nucleotide sequence: TGTGCCAGCAGCCAAGTCTGGGTGGGGACGAACACTGAAGCTTTCTTT.